The T cell receptor beta chain under discussion was sequenced for a study of metastatic and nonmetastatic thyroid tumors. Study-wide background: The authors compared repertoires across blood and tumor or nodule tissue from malignant and benign thyroid patients. Findings of the study overall: When malignant thyroid tumors were compared with benign nodules, TCR beta diversity was reportedly significantly higher in the malignant tumors. This held in both blood and tumor samples.

Original processing notes: Clinicopathological groups of papillary thyroid cancer showed CDR3 differences that were used to build a distant-metastasis classifier. TCRdb re-called the PCR reads with MiXCR. The V and J calls and clone size are TCRdb's, not the authors'. The data hold roughly 22,000 clones, with 36% observed a single time. V was pared by 2 bases and J by 8 bases, with 7 bases between. CDR1 and CDR2 (germline): LGHNA, YNFKEQ. This CDR3 contains 13 residues. Of note for this clone: What it binds is not known.

Among the patients, none had received any treatment before thyroid surgery. This TCR derives from a male donor with papillary thyroid cancer or a benign thyroid nodule (not recorded which). Some clones in this sample may be carry-over from other donors' samples. The chain couples TRBV4-2 to TRBJ1-6; no clear D gene. The sequenced sample consisted of blood. The CDR3 sequence is CASSQRRDSPLHF. The CDR3 DNA reads TGTGCCAGCAGCCAAAGACGGGATTCACCCCTCCACTTT.